This T cell receptor (beta chain) came from a study of T-cell reconstitution after alpha-beta-depleted transplantation in children (dated by TCRdb to 2016 to 2017). General notes on the study: T-cell immune reconstitution after TCRalphabeta/CD19-depleted allogeneic hematopoietic cell transplantation in children was quantitatively tracked in the study by means of TCR repertoire profiling.

Receptor libraries were prepared by PCR. Sequencer: Illumina HiSeq 2500. TCR libraries were prepared with molecular barcoding, using unique molecular identifiers to normalize TCRbeta repertoire quantification. TCRdb passed the public sequencing reads through fastp at Q25 and MiXCR, retaining productive beta sequences. A single entry per CDR3 protein holds the most common genes and DNA from its merged rows. The sample table records 120,000 or so distinct CDR3 sequences; roughly 23% of these occur just once. The top ten hold 8% to 11% of the sample. From the cysteine up to the phenylalanine, the CDR3 has a length of 13 residues. Solely the CDR3 DNA is kept, with 39 bases framed from the first base. Trimming takes 4 bases from V and 3 bases from J, and the germline ends sit 10 bases apart. CDR1 and CDR2 are drawn from the germline V gene: SGHTA, FQGNSA. The treatment or condition label, as the study defines it: allogeneic hematopoietic cell transplantation with graft depleted of TCRalphabeta T cells and CD19 B cells. Transplant recipients were children who received TCRalphabeta/CD19-depleted allogeneic hematopoietic cell grafts.

A word on this clonotype: This receptor's antigen is unknown. No per-base quality is available; no much larger clone lies one base away.

What the research found in general, with its limitations: Hyperexpanded clone frequencies declined over subsequent months; after one year, T-cell counts and TCRbeta diversity were mostly attributed to newly produced T cells. The high TCRbeta diversity at day 60 in some patients was ascribed to recipient T cells and intrathymic progenitors that had survived conditioning. The apparently early recovery of alphabetaT-cell counts about two months after transplant reportedly depended on only several hundred rapidly expanded clones that came from non-depleted graft cells.

Sequencing was performed on PBMCs, mostly from graft donor cells, taken 180 days after TCRalphabeta/CD19-depleted stem cell transplant. The TCR originated in a male patient between 2 and 15 years old who had a stem cell transplant for chronic granulomatous disease, so the T cells may come from the graft donor. The V and J genes are TRBV7-2 and TRBJ2-7, and possibly TRBD1, on 6 matching bases. Here is the DNA: TGTGCCAGCAGCTGGGGGCAGGTCTACGAGCAGTACTTC. Translated, it reads CASSWGQVYEQYF.